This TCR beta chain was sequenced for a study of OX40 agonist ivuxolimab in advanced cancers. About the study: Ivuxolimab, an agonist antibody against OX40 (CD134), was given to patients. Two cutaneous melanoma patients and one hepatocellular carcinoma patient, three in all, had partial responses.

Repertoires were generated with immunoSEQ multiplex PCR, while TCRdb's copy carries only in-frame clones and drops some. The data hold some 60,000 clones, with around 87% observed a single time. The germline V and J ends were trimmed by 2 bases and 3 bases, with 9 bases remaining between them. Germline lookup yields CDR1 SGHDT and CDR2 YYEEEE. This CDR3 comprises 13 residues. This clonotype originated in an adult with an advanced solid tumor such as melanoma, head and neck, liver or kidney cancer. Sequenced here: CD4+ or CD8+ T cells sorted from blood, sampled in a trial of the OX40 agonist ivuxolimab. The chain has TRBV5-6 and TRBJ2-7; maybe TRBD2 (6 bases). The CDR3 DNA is TGTGCCAGCAGCTTAGAGGAGGGCTACGAGCAGTACTTC. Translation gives CASSLEEGYEQYF.